This T cell receptor beta chain was obtained from a study of regulatory T cells in long-lasting Graves disease. Study conclusions and caveats: Patients with persistent disease shared 2,741 public clonotypes, outpacing the approximately 920 shared by new patients.

Stated time point: newly diagnosed GD, antithyroid drugs for less than 3 months. Researchers made the TCR library from RNA that was extracted from PBMCs. An endocrinology department in Xi'an, China, supplied the patients. Sequencing libraries for TCR beta were prepared with iRepertoire HTBI primers and Arm-PCR of CDR3 regions. MiXCR was run by TCRdb on the multiplex PCR reads, yielding one entry per CDR3 protein. The table records roughly 420,000 distinct CDR3 sequences, around 15% of them present only once. This clonotype has a count of ten or more. The antigen remains undetermined. Trimming took off 2 bases at V and 1 base at J, with 6 bases between the two ends. The CDR3 length is 14 residues. Germline V gene lookup returns CDR1 SNHLY and CDR2 FYNNEI. These data were likewise used in another study, on T cells in Graves' hyperthyroidism and ophthalmopathy. That report notes: The study excluded patients with uncontrolled infection, other autoimmune disease, pregnancy or lactation.

The V call is TRBV2, the J call TRBJ2-1; D is uncertain. The clonotype was recovered from a woman in her 30s with Graves disease. Here the sequenced sample was peripheral blood mononuclear cells (PBMCs), taken at new diagnosis, from a patient treated with antithyroid drugs. CDR3 loop: CASSELSSYNEQFF. CDR3 sequence (DNA): TGTGCCAGCAGTGAATTATCATCCTACAATGAGCAGTTCTTC.